One sample yielded the 29 T cell receptor beta chains listed below, sequenced in a study of identical twins (dated by TCRdb to 2016 to 2017). Library generation was performed with 5' RACE. Sequencing instrument: Illumina HiSeq 2000. TCRdb ran its own pipeline on the public reads, namely fastp trimming at Q25 and MiXCR clone calling, and kept in-frame beta chains. Identical CDR3 proteins give one entry, which carries the most common genes and DNA. The sample profile shows roughly 250,000 distinct CDR3 sequences; over 11% of them were found once. 8.5% to 10% of the sample comes from the top ten. The sample comprised memory (CD45RO+) T cells sorted from blood. This specimen's cell subset or site label, per the study, means: CD45RO+ enriched T cells. The source is a young woman in good health.

This chain links TRBV3-1 with TRBJ2-1; 8 bases are a match to TRBD2. V was pared by 1 base and J by 1 base, with 0 bases of the junction left unmatched. The CDR3 covers 15 residues. Germline V gene sequence: CDR1 LGHDT, CDR2 YNNKEL (reference sequence). The CDR3 sequence is CASSQAGGSYNEQFF. CDR3 coding DNA: TGTGCCAGCAGCCAAGCGGGGGGGTCCTACAATGAGCAGTTCTTC.

The chain couples TRBV20-1 to TRBJ2-5; TRBD1 might be the D (5 bases). The CDR3 has 12 amino acids. The germline gives CDR1 DFQATT, CDR2 SNEGSKA (reference sequence). Trimming pared 5 bases from V and 4 bases from J, leaving 11 bases between. The CDR3 protein is CSARQQLETQYF. The CDR3 nucleotides are TGCAGTGCTCGACAGCAATTAGAGACCCAGTACTTC.

This clonotype has a count of ten or more. This chain links TRBV5-1 with TRBJ1-1, with a possible D match to TRBD1 (5 bases). The CDR3 is made up of 15 amino acids. Germline lookup yields CDR1 SGHRS and CDR2 YFSETQ. V lost 0 bases and J 1 base, leaving 10 bases between the germline ends. The CDR3 is CASSLAGTANTEAFF. Here the CDR3 DNA reads TGCGCCAGCAGCTTGGCCGGGACGGCGAACACTGAAGCTTTCTTT.

This sequence joins TRBV6-1 and TRBJ1-3, with TRBD1 as a possible D gene (6 bases). The CDR3 covers 15 residues. The V and J ends lost 5 bases and 7 bases respectively, with 18 bases between them. CDR1 MNHNS and CDR2 SASEGT come from the germline V gene. The CDR3 protein is CASSPTGTPRNTIYF. The CDR3 DNA reads as TGTGCCAGCAGTCCTACGGGGACACCCAGGAACACCATATATTTT.

This clonotype was observed many times. This chain connects TRBV29-1 to TRBJ1-1; D may be TRBD1 (6 bases). The germline V gene encodes CDR1 SQVTM and CDR2 ANQGSEA. The CDR3 spans 13 residues. Trimming stripped 6 bases from V and 7 bases from J, with 18 bases between. The CDR3 DNA sequence: TGCAGCGTGGCCCCCGGGGGCAAGGATGAAGCTTTCTTT. It codes for CSVAPGGKDEAFF. The whole variable domain, filled in from reference TRBV29-1 and TRBJ1-1, reads SAVISQKPSRDICQRGTSLTIQCQVDSQVTMMFWYRQQPGQSLTLIATANQGSEATYESGFVIDKFPISRPNLTFSTLTVSNMSPEDSSIYLCSVAPGGKDEAFFGQGTRLTVV.

This clonotype was seen only a few times. V and J are TRBV11-2 and TRBJ2-7; the D gene is possibly TRBD2 (5 bases). CDR3 length: 13 residues. Per germline, CDR1 SGHAT and CDR2 FQNNGV. V was pared by 3 bases and J by 0 bases, with 6 bases between. In DNA, the CDR3 is TGTGCCAGCAGCTTTCGGGACTCCTACGAGCAGTACTTC. This sequence encodes CASSFRDSYEQYF. Using reference TRBV11-2 and TRBJ2-7 for the parts outside the CDR3, the full variable domain is EAGVAQSPRYKIIEKRQSVAFWCNPISGHATLYWYQQILGQGPKLLIQFQNNGVVDDSQLPKDRFSAERLKGVDSTLKIQPAKLEDSAVYLCASSFRDSYEQYFGPGTRLTVT.

The rearrangement links TRBV7-2 to TRBJ2-6; D is perhaps TRBD1 (6 bases). From germline, CDR1 is SGHTA and CDR2 FQGNSA. Trimming removed 5 bases at V and 4 bases at J, with 18 bases between. This CDR3 spans 17 amino acids. CDR3 nucleotide sequence: TGTGCCAGCAGCCGAAATTCCCAGGGGTCAGGGGCCAACGTCCTGACTTTC. Translating it yields CASSRNSQGSGANVLTF. The full variable domain, its missing parts supplied by reference TRBV7-2 and TRBJ2-6, is GAGVSQSPSNKVTEKGKDVELRCDPISGHTALYWYRQSLGQGLEFLIYFQGNSAPDKSGLPSDRFSAERTGGSVSTLTIQRTQQEDSAVYLCASSRNSQGSGANVLTFGAGSRLTVL.

V gene TRBV11-1 combines with J gene TRBJ2-1; TRBD1 or TRBD2 may be the D gene (5 bases each). Trimming removed 5 bases from V and 6 bases from J, with 20 bases in between. This CDR3 has 16 amino acids. The germline V gene encodes CDR1 SGHAT and CDR2 FQDESV (reference sequence). The CDR3 here is CASSPRDRRFSNEQFF. Written as DNA, the CDR3 is TGTGCCAGCAGCCCCCGGGACCGCCGTTTCTCCAATGAGCAGTTCTTC.

The CDR3 spells CSAHKDSSYNEQFF. CDR3 bases: TGCAGTGCCCACAAGGACAGCTCCTACAATGAGCAGTTCTTC. V and J are TRBV20-1 and TRBJ2-1, with D perhaps matching TRBD1 (6 bases). The germline V gene has CDR1 DFQATT and CDR2 SNEGSKA (reference sequence). V dropped 6 bases and J dropped 0 bases, with 12 bases sitting between them. The CDR3 is made up of 14 amino acids.

This clonotype was seen at least ten times. This sequence joins TRBV12-3 or TRBV12-4 and TRBJ2-1; D gene ambiguous. Trimming took off 5 bases at V and 5 bases at J, with 4 bases between the two ends. This CDR3 is 11 amino acids long. CDR3 in DNA: TGTGCCAGCAGTACTCACAATGAGCAGTTCTTC. It is translated as CASSTHNEQFF.

Only one count was recorded for this clonotype. The chain uses TRBV5-4 and TRBJ2-1; the match to TRBD1 covers 7 bases. The CDR3 has 15 amino acids. The germline CDR1 and CDR2 sequences are SGHNT and YYREEE (reference sequence). Trimming cost V 6 bases and J 7 bases; bases outside gene matches: 13. DNA of the CDR3: TGTGCCAGCAATAACACGACAGGGTGGAAAAATGAGCAGTTCTTC. Residues: CASNNTTGWKNEQFF.

This clonotype was found a few times. The chain's CDR3 is CASSQSFSQPQHF. The CDR3 nucleotides read TGTGCCAGCAGTCAAAGCTTTTCTCAGCCCCAGCATTTT. The chain combines TRBV6-6 with TRBJ1-5; no reliable D call. Germline V gene data show CDR1 as MNHNY and CDR2 as SVGAGI (reference sequence). The CDR3 covers 13 residues. Trimming shortened V by 5 bases and J by 6 bases, and 11 bases separated the two germline ends.

This clonotype was found many times. The V gene is TRBV14, the J gene TRBJ1-1, with D perhaps TRBD1 (6 bases). With 2 bases removed from V and 1 base from J, the gap between germline ends came to 11 bases. The CDR3 runs to 15 residues. Germline CDR1 SGHDN, CDR2 FVKESK. The CDR3 reads CASSQLGAPNTEAFF. CDR3 DNA: TGTGCCAGCAGCCAATTGGGGGCGCCGAACACTGAAGCTTTCTTT.

The chain uses TRBV5-6 and TRBJ2-5; TRBD2 agrees at 12 bases. The CDR3 consists of 16 residues. Germline V lookup: CDR1 SGHDT, CDR2 YYEEEE. The V and J ends lost 2 bases and 2 bases, in that order; junction bases with no gene match: 4. The CDR3 protein is CASSFKLAGGQETQYF. The CDR3 region has the DNA TGTGCCAGCAGCTTCAAACTAGCGGGGGGACAAGAGACCCAGTACTTC.

This clonotype was counted ten times or more. The gene calls are TRBV7-3 and TRBJ2-7; 10 bases map to TRBD2. J was trimmed by 7 bases and V by 2 bases; bases with no gene match: 8. Germline V gene sequence: CDR1 SGHTA, CDR2 FQGTGA. CDR3 length: 15 amino acids. The CDR3 here is CASSLDQAGGPEQYF. The CDR3 DNA follows: TGTGCCAGCAGCTTAGATCAAGCGGGGGGGCCGGAGCAGTACTTC.

As regards this clonotype: A much larger clone differs from this one at a single base, so this may be a read error. The V call is TRBV19, the J call TRBJ2-1, with TRBD2 as a possible D gene (5 bases). Germline-derived CDR1 and CDR2 are LNHDA and SQIVND (reference sequence). This CDR3 contains 15 residues. V lost 3 bases, J lost 1 base, and 10 bases lay in between. CDR3 sequence (DNA): TGTGCCAGTAGTATGAACGGGGTATCCTACAATGAGCAGTTCTTC. Translation: CASSMNGVSYNEQFF.

This clonotype showed up just a few times. CDR3: CASSLDAGDTQYF. The CDR3 nucleotides read TGTGCCAGCAGCTTAGATGCTGGGGATACGCAGTATTTT. This chain connects TRBV7-9 to TRBJ2-3; D not resolved. The V and J ends lost 1 base and 6 bases respectively, with 8 bases between them. Germline CDR1 SEHNR, CDR2 FQNEAQ (reference sequence). This CDR3 spans 13 amino acids.

The sample holds a few counts of this clonotype. The gene calls are TRBV7-3 and TRBJ2-1, with 11 bases identical to TRBD1. Germline V gives CDR1 SGHTA, CDR2 FQGTGA. V was clipped by 1 base and J by 6 bases; unmatched bases: 11. CDR3 length: 18 residues. The CDR3 region has the DNA TGTGCCAGCAGCTTAAATCTCGGGGCGGGACAGGGGGGCAATGAGCAGTTCTTC. Translation: CASSLNLGAGQGGNEQFF.

This clonotype appeared many times. The chain uses TRBV28 and TRBJ2-1; D is ambiguous. Germline V gene data show CDR1 as MDHEN and CDR2 as SYDVKM. V dropped 6 bases and J dropped 5 bases, with 20 bases sitting between them. This CDR3 spans 16 amino acids. CDR3 in amino acids: CASRSVANSLHNEQFF. The DNA for the CDR3 is TGTGCCAGCAGATCCGTCGCGAACAGCCTCCACAATGAGCAGTTCTTC.

In regard to this clonotype: One end of the junction is discordant with germline, which a read error may explain. The genes are TRBV20-1 and TRBJ2-2, with D tentatively TRBD2 (5 bases). CDR3 size: 17 residues. Germline lookup yields CDR1 DFQATT and CDR2 SNEGSKA (reference sequence). The CDR3 protein is CCARDSGKVANTGELFF. As DNA, the CDR3 is TGCTGTGCTAGAGATTCGGGGAAGGTGGCGAACACCGGGGAGCTGTTTTTT.

This chain links TRBV10-3 with TRBJ2-3; D is possibly TRBD1 (6 bases). The CDR3 length is 14 residues. V lost 8 bases, J lost 1 base, and 13 bases lay in between. The germline V gene has CDR1 ENHRY and CDR2 SYGVKD. CDR3 nucleotide sequence: TGTGCCATCCTACAGGGAGACGGCACAGATACGCAGTATTTT. It encodes CAILQGDGTDTQYF.

Only a few counts were recorded for this clonotype. The gene calls are TRBV6-5 and TRBJ2-2; 7 bases map to TRBD2. Germline V CDR1 and CDR2: MNHEY, SVGAGI. The CDR3 totals 16 residues. The ends lost 2 bases at V and 3 bases at J; junction bases unmatched: 6. CDR3: CASSYQTSVYTGELFF. Here the CDR3 DNA reads TGTGCCAGCAGTTACCAAACTAGCGTGTACACCGGGGAGCTGTTTTTT.

The chain joins TRBV9 to TRBJ2-2; 9 positions agree with TRBD1. V gave up 2 bases and J gave up 9 bases; unmatched junction bases: 8. Germline CDR1 is SGDLS and CDR2 is YYNGEE. The CDR3 runs to 15 residues. The chain's CDR3 is CASSVSQGAQRELFF. The CDR3 bases are TGTGCCAGCAGCGTTTCACAGGGGGCGCAGAGGGAGCTGTTTTTT.

This clonotype was counted only a few times. V and J are TRBV6-1 and TRBJ2-7; 12 bases fit TRBD1. V lost 6 bases to trimming and J lost 2 bases; unmatched junction nucleotides: 8. CDR3 length equals 16 residues. Germline V gene sequence: CDR1 MNHNS, CDR2 SASEGT. The CDR3 nucleotides are TGTGCCAGCAGGGGGGGGACAGGGGGCTTCACCTACGAGCAGTACTTC. Translating it yields CASRGGTGGFTYEQYF.

The V call is TRBV4-3, the J call TRBJ2-3; D is tentatively TRBD1 or TRBD2 (5 bases each). The CDR3 is 15 amino acids. The V end lost 3 bases, the J end lost 5 bases, and 15 bases lay between the germline ends. The V gene's germline CDR1 is LGHNA and CDR2 YSLEER. The CDR3 protein is CASSQTIGGGDTQYF. The CDR3 DNA follows: TGCGCCAGCAGCCAGACAATTGGTGGGGGAGATACGCAGTATTTT.

The rearrangement joins TRBV20-1 to TRBJ2-1; 14 nucleotides align to TRBD2. Germline-derived CDR1 and CDR2 are DFQATT and SNEGSKA (reference sequence). The V segment lost 6 bases and the J segment 9 bases; nucleotides outside the gene matches: 7. The CDR3 covers 14 residues. The CDR3 DNA reads as TGCAGTGCGACCCGACTAGCGGGGGGGGGTGAGCAGTTCTTC. It encodes CSATRLAGGGEQFF.

The rearrangement uses TRBV5-1 and TRBJ2-2, with 12 bases aligning to TRBD2. V lost 2 bases and J lost 8; bases outside the gene matches: 7. Germline V gene data show CDR1 as SGHRS and CDR2 as YFSETQ. The CDR3 extends over 16 amino acids. For the CDR3, the DNA is TGCGCCAGCAGCTTCCGACTAGCGGGAGATTCGGGGGAGCTGTTTTTT. Encoded protein: CASSFRLAGDSGELFF.

The gene calls are TRBV7-2 and TRBJ2-1; perhaps TRBD2 as D (7 bases). The CDR3 spans 15 residues. V shed 2 bases and J shed 5 bases, with 13 bases lying between them. Germline V gene lookup returns CDR1 SGHTA and CDR2 FQGNSA. Here the CDR3 DNA reads TGTGCCAGCAGCTTACGAGGGGGGGCTGACAATGAGCAGTTCTTC. Protein: CASSLRGGADNEQFF.

This clonotype was counted only a few times. V is TRBV13 and J is TRBJ2-1; D gene unclear. CDR3 length equals 12 residues. Trimming cost V 2 bases and J 9 bases, with 8 bases left between them. From germline, CDR1 is PRHDT and CDR2 FYEKMQ (reference sequence). The CDR3 DNA reads as TGTGCCAGCAGCTTACGGCTCGGTGAGCAGTTCTTC. Translated: CASSLRLGEQFF.